A selection of T cell receptor beta chains follows, all from one sample in a study of blood T cell repertoires in COVID-19. The assay was immunoSEQ multiplex PCR, and TCRdb's table has in-frame clones only and misses some. The table records about 130,000 clones, about 88% of them present only once. The sample taken for sequencing was peripheral blood. Receptors originate from a man between 60 and 75 years old with COVID-19, enrolled during active disease. Both conserved end residues are part of each CDR3. The D gene is left open where the match is weak. The size of a clone is reported for some rows only, either as once, few or many, or as a class for expanded clones.

j_gene | v_gene | d_gene | abundance | len | CDR3aa | CDR3nt
TRBJ1-1 | TRBV11-2 | - | - | 17 | CASSLDEAAYSPTEAFF | TGTGCCAGCAGCTTAGATGAGGCCGCCTACTCACCCACTGAAGCTTTCTTT
TRBJ2-3 | TRBV4-3 | - | - | 14 | CASSQDHRTDTQYF | TGCGCCAGCAGCCAAGATCACAGAACAGATACGCAGTATTTT
TRBJ1-2 | TRBV28 | - | - | 15 | CASSFNRAVNYGYTF | TGTGCCAGCAGTTTTAACAGGGCAGTTAACTATGGCTACACCTTC
TRBJ2-2 | TRBV10-1 | - | few | 15 | CASSGGTPVTGELFF | TGCGCCAGCAGTGGCGGGACTCCCGTGACCGGGGAGCTGTTTTTT
TRBJ1-1 | TRBV7-8 | TRBD1 | - | 15 | CASSLTRQGGTEAFF | TGTGCCAGCAGCTTAACGCGACAGGGGGGCACTGAAGCTTTCTTT
TRBJ2-7 | TRBV6-1 | TRBD1 | - | 16 | CASSEALGQGNHEQYF | TGTGCCAGCAGTGAAGCGCTTGGACAGGGTAACCACGAGCAGTACTTC
TRBJ2-5 | TRBV28 | TRBD1 | - | 13 | CASSLRTGESQYF | TGTGCCAGCAGTCTACGGACAGGAGAGTCCCAGTACTTC
TRBJ1-4 | TRBV4-1 | - | - | 16 | CASSQGQGIVREKLFF | TGCGCCAGCAGCCAGGGGCAGGGGATCGTTCGAGAAAAACTGTTTTTT
TRBJ2-3 | TRBV11-3 | TRBD2 | - | 16 | CASSPRTSGNTDTQYF | TGTGCCAGCAGTCCCCGGACTAGCGGGAACACAGATACGCAGTATTTT
TRBJ2-1 | TRBV7-2 | TRBD2 | - | 15 | CASSAGLAGSDEQFF | TGTGCCAGCAGCGCGGGACTAGCGGGATCCGATGAGCAGTTCTTC
TRBJ1-2 | TRBV10-3 | TRBD1 | - | 15 | CAISERGQGFYGYTF | TGTGCCATCAGTGAGCGGGGACAGGGGTTCTATGGCTACACCTTC
TRBJ1-3 | TRBV18 | TRBD1 | - | 16 | CASSPTGVHSGNTIYF | TGTGCCAGCTCACCAACAGGGGTTCACTCTGGAAACACCATATATTTT
TRBJ1-1 | TRBV7-3 | - | - | 15 | CASSPQSDEDTEAFF | TGTGCCAGCAGCCCCCAGAGCGATGAAGACACTGAAGCTTTCTTT
TRBJ1-5 | TRBV30 | - | - | 14 | CAWSEGRGSQPQHF | TGTGCCTGGAGTGAAGGACGCGGGAGTCAGCCCCAGCATTTT
TRBJ2-5 | TRBV7-9 | - | - | 16 | CASSLGAGDYQETQYF | TGTGCCAGCAGCTTAGGTGCCGGGGATTACCAAGAGACCCAGTACTTC
TRBJ1-1 | TRBV27 | TRBD1 | - | 16 | CASRYGTGGRRTGAFF | TGTGCCAGCAGATACGGGACAGGGGGACGGAGAACTGGAGCTTTCTTT
TRBJ2-1 | TRBV7-9 | TRBD2 | once | 18 | CASSLGTSVTGSYNEQFF | TGTGCCAGCAGCTTAGGGACTAGCGTTACCGGCTCCTACAATGAGCAGTTCTTC
TRBJ2-7 | TRBV14 | TRBD1 | - | 15 | CASSQGWGQGGEQYF | TGTGCCAGCAGCCAAGGCTGGGGACAGGGGGGCGAGCAGTACTTC
TRBJ2-4 | TRBV5-5 | TRBD2 | once | 17 | CASSLVVGGPAKNIQYF | TGTGCCAGCAGCTTGGTTGTGGGAGGGCCGGCCAAAAACATTCAGTACTTC
TRBJ1-6 | TRBV7-9 | TRBD1 | - | 15 | CASSSDRRNNSPLHF | TGTGCCAGCAGTTCGGACAGGAGAAATAATTCACCCCTCCACTTT
TRBJ2-4 | TRBV7-9 | - | - | 13 | CASSLPGGNIQYF | TGTGCCAGCAGCTTACCAGGGGGGAACATTCAGTACTTC